The present T cell receptor (beta chain) was sequenced within a study of blood T cells in healthy people across ages. Study at large: About one barcoded beta molecule per two T cells was the capture yield of template switching.

Concerning this clonotype itself: Its antigen is not known.

The sample, around 10 milliliters of peripheral blood, was drawn from each donor. CDR3 length equals 12 residues. From germline, CDR1 is SEHNR and CDR2 FQNEAQ (reference sequence). V shed 5 bases and J 6 bases; nucleotides not matched to a gene: 4. Combining a sample-barcoded 5' primer with a J-beta primer mix, a second PCR ran for 7 to 11 cycles. A single record per CDR3 protein comes from TCRdb applying MiXCR to the 5' RACE reads. The sample shows over a million distinct CDR3 sequences, approximately 60% of them seen only once. Notes on the study in general: The percentage of naive T cells correlated strongly with TCR beta diversity. Researchers deemed the diversity estimates from one million T cells underestimates.

Source material: blood. This sequence was found in a man aged 18 to 35 in good health. This rearrangement joins TRBV7-9 to TRBJ2-7; TRBD1 aligns across 7 bases. The CDR3 reads CASSGTVLEQYF. The CDR3 bases are TGTGCCAGCAGCGGGACAGTCCTCGAGCAGTACTTC. Combining the CDR3 with reference TRBV7-9 and TRBJ2-7 gives the whole variable domain DTGVSQNPRHKITKRGQNVTFRCDPISEHNRLYWYRQTLGQGPEFLTYFQNEAQLEKSRLLSDRFSAERPKGSFSTLEIQRTEQGDSAMYLCASSGTVLEQYFGPGTRLTVT.